This record concerns one T cell receptor beta chain sequence. Its antigen is not known. This sample is drawn from a study of shared clonotypes between healthy human individuals. Study information: Each donor had three CD4 naive, three CD4 memory, two CD8 naive and one CD8 memory plate. Study-wide results and caveats: Though the depth was large, rarefaction showed that sorted-subset sequencing was incomplete. When naive CD4 clonotypes were compared across a few donors, 4% to 6.5% were shared.

Terminally differentiated effector memory CD45RA+ cells were excluded by CCR7 positive selection of CD45RO-negative cells. The genomic DNA of each subset was split evenly across several immunoSEQ plates. This table comes from immunoSEQ multiplex PCR, and its TCRdb copy is limited to in-frame clones, with some not included. Of roughly 770,000 clones listed, approximately 96% are singletons. This CDR3 region has 11 residues. V gave up 6 bases and J gave up 0 bases, with 2 bases separating them. Germline CDR1 reads MNHNY; CDR2 reads SVGAGI (reference sequence). Material: naive CD8+ T cells sorted from blood. The receptor was isolated from a man aged 25-40 years in good health. This chain links TRBV6-6 with TRBJ1-1; D unclear. CDR3 sequence: CASRVNTEAFF. CDR3 sequence (DNA): TGTGCCAGCAGGGTGAACACTGAAGCTTTCTTT.